This T cell receptor (beta chain) was sequenced for a study of T cells in Graves' hyperthyroidism and ophthalmopathy. RNA transcripts yielded amplified TCR beta CDR3 regions. First-round RT-PCR with HTBI primers amplified the TCR CDR3 region. TCRdb independently ran MiXCR on the multiplex PCR reads; one entry per CDR3 protein. The data hold about 700,000 distinct CDR3 sequences, with about 14% observed a single time. CDR3 size: 15 residues. Germline CDR1 MGHRA, CDR2 YSYEKL. Trimming took 1 base from V and 2 from J, leaving 11 bases between them. This clonotype was picked up many times. V and J are TRBV4-1 and TRBJ1-2; D call uncertain. This sequence originates from a woman aged 18-35 years with Graves' hyperthyroidism. The sequenced sample consisted of blood. In DNA, the CDR3 is TGCGCCAGCAGCCAAGTCCTTAACCTGAACTATGGCTACACCTTC. Translated, it gives CASSQVLNLNYGYTF.